This T cell receptor (beta chain) appears in the sequencing data of a study of blood T cells in healthy people across ages. General study points: Higher diversity, along with more naive CD4+ cells, distinguished long-lived donors from aged donors. There was no known CMV status for donors, so expanded clonotype changes were possibly confounded.

Alongside a J-beta primer mix, a sample-barcoded 5' primer served in a second PCR lasting roughly 6 to 11 cycles. Each cDNA molecule was tagged by a template-switch adaptor that had 12 random nucleotides. TCRdb reprocessed the 5' RACE reads with MiXCR, giving one entry per CDR3 protein. The data contain hundreds of thousands of distinct CDR3 sequences, 20% to 30% of them singletons. Germline CDR1 MNHEY, CDR2 SVGAGI. The CDR3 totals 14 residues. V was clipped by 7 bases and J by 1 base; unmatched bases: 6. There are a few counts of this clonotype. The target antigen is unknown. The same data also contributed to another study, on T cells of mothers and their children. According to that study: Each child gave 2.5 million to 3.5 million TCR beta CDR3 reads (each mother, over 9 million).

This TCR derives from a boy under 18 in good health. The rearrangement joins TRBV6-5 to TRBJ2-5; 7 nucleotides match TRBD2. What was sequenced was blood. The CDR3 DNA is TGTGCCAGCAAGGGTAGCGGGCCCCAAGAGACCCAGTACTTC. Residues: CASKGSGPQETQYF.